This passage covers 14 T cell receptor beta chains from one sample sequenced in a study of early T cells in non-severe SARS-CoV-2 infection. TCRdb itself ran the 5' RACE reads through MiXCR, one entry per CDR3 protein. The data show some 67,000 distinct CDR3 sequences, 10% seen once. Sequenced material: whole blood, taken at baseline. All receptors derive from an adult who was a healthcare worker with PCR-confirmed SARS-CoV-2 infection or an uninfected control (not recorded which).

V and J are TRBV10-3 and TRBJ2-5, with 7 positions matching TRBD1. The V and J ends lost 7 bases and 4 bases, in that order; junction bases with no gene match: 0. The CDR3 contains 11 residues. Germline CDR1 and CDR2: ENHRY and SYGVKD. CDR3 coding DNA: TGTGCCATCAAGGGGGCAGAGACCCAGTACTTC. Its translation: CAIKGAETQYF.

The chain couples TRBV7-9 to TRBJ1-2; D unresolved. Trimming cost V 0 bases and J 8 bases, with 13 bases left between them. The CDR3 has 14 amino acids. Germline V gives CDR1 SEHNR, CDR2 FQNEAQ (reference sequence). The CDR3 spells CASSLATAARGYTF. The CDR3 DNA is TGTGCCAGCAGCTTAGCGACGGCAGCTCGGGGCTACACCTTC.

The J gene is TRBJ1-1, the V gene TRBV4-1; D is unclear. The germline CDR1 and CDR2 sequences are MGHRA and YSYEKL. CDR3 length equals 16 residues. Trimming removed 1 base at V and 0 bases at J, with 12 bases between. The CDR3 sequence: CASSQGEGVMNTEAFF. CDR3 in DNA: TGCGCCAGCAGCCAAGGTGAGGGAGTTATGAACACTGAAGCTTTCTTT.

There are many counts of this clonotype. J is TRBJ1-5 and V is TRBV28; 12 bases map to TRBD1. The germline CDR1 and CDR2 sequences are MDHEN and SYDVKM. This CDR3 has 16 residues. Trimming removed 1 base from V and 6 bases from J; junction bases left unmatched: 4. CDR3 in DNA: TGTGCCAGCAGTTTATTCGGGACAGGGGGCCGTCAGCCCCAGCATTTT. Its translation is CASSLFGTGGRQPQHF. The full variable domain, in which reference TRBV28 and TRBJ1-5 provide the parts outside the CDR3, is DVKVTQSSRYLVKRTGEKVFLECVQDMDHENMFWYRQDPGLGLRLIYFSYDVKMKEKGDIPEGYSVSREKKERFSLILESASTNQTSMYLCASSLFGTGGRQPQHFGDGTRLSIL.

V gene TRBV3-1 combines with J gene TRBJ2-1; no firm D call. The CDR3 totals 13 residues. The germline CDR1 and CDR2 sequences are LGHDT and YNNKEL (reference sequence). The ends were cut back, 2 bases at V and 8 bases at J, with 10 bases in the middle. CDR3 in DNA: TGTGCCAGCAGCCAATTAGTGGCGGATGAGCAGTTCTTC. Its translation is CASSQLVADEQFF.

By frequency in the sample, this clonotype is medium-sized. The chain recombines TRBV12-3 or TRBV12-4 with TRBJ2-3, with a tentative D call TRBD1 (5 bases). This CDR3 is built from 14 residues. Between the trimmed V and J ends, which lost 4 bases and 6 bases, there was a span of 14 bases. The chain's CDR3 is CASSSLGPSDTQYF. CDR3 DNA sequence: TGTGCCAGCAGTTCCCTGGGGCCTTCGGATACGCAGTATTTT.

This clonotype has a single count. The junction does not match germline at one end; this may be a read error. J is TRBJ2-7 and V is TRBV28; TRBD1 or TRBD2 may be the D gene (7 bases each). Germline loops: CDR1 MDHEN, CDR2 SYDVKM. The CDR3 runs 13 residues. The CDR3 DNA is TGTGTCAGCAGTCCAGGGGGGGCTACCGAGCAGTACTTC. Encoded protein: CVSSPGGATEQYF.

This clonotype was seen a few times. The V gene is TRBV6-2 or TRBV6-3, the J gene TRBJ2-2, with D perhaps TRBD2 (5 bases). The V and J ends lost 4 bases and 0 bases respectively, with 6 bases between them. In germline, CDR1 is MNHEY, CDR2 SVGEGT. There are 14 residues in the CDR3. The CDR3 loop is CASSSLANTGELFF. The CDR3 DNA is TGTGCCAGCAGTTCACTAGCGAACACCGGGGAGCTGTTTTTT.

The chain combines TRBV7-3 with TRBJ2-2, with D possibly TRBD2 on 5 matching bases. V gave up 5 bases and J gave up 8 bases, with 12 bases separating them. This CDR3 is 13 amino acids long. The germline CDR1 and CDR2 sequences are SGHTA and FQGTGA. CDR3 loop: CASSPRAAGELFF. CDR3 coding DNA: TGTGCCAGCAGCCCGAGGGCCGCGGGGGAGCTGTTTTTT.

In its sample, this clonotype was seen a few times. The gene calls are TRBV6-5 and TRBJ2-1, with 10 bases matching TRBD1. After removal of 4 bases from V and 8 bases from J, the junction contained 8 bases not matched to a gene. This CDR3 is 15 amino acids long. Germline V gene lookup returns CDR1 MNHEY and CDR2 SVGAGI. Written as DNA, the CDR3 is TGTGCCAGCAGTTTCTCCGGGACAGGGGTGGATGAGCAGTTCTTC. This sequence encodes CASSFSGTGVDEQFF.

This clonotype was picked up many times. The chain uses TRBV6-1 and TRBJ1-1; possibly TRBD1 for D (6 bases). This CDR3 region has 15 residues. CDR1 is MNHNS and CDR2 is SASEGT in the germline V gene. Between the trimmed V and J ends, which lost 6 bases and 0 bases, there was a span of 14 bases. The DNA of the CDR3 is TGTGCCAGCAGACCCACAAGGGGGATGAACACTGAAGCTTTCTTT. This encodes CASRPTRGMNTEAFF.

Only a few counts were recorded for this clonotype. The CDR3 bases are TGTGCCAGCAGTGAATCTAACAGGAACTATGGCTACACCTTC. Amino acids: CASSESNRNYGYTF. The chain uses TRBV2 and TRBJ1-2, with a possible D match to TRBD1 (5 bases). Trimming cost V 2 bases and J 2 bases, with 9 bases left between them. CDR1 SNHLY and CDR2 FYNNEI come from the germline V gene. This CDR3 has 14 residues.

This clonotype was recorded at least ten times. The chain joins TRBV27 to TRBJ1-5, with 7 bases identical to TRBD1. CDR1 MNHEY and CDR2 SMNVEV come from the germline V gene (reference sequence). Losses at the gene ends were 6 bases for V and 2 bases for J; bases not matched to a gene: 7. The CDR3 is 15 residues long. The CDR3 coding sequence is TGTGCCAGCAGAAAGGGGGCGGAGGGCAATCAGCCCCAGCATTTT. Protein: CASRKGAEGNQPQHF.

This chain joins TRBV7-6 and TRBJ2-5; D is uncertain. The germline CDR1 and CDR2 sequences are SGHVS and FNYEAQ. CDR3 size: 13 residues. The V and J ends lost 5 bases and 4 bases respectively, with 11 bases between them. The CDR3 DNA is TGTGCCAGCAGCCGATCAAACCCAGAGACCCAGTACTTC. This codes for CASSRSNPETQYF.